The next 9 T cell receptor beta chains were all read from a single sample in a study of blood T cell repertoires in COVID-19. The protocol was immunoSEQ multiplex PCR, while the TCRdb copy is restricted to in-frame clones and leaves out a portion. The sample records approximately 160,000 clones, roughly 71% being singletons. The specimen sequenced was peripheral blood. These TCRs come from a woman at least 80 years old with acute or convalescent COVID-19.

This clone occurred a few times. This chain links TRBV19 with TRBJ1-2, with 9 nucleotides matching TRBD1. The germline V gene encodes CDR1 LNHDA and CDR2 SQIVND (reference sequence). The CDR3 totals 16 residues. Trimming cost V 7 bases and J 3 bases; bases outside gene matches: 12. DNA of the CDR3: TGTGCCAGTACCAGTATGGGGGACAGGGATTACTATGGCTACACCTTC. Translating it yields CASTSMGDRDYYGYTF.

This chain connects TRBV6-2 or TRBV6-3 to TRBJ1-5; the match to TRBD1 covers 7 bases. Germline values: CDR1 MNHEY, CDR2 SVGEGT. This CDR3 is 14 amino acids long. Trimming cost V 2 bases and J 6 bases; bases outside gene matches: 4. The CDR3 sequence is CASSYLQGTQPQHF. The CDR3 region has the DNA TGTGCCAGCAGTTACCTACAGGGGACTCAGCCCCAGCATTTT.

The rearrangement joins TRBV7-3 to TRBJ2-1; TRBD2 aligns across 8 bases. CDR1 is SGHTA and CDR2 is FQGTGA in the germline V gene. Unmatched junction bases numbered 11, after V lost 2 bases and J lost 5 bases. The length of the CDR3 is 17 residues. The chain's CDR3 is CASSLHGTGGPDNEQFF. The DNA of the CDR3 is TGTGCCAGCAGCTTACACGGAACGGGAGGGCCCGACAATGAGCAGTTCTTC.

The chain recombines TRBV19 with TRBJ1-1; TRBD1 matches at 10 bases. The CDR3 length is 14 residues. Looked up from germline, CDR1 is LNHDA and CDR2 is SQIVND (reference sequence). The V and J ends lost 6 bases and 3 bases, in that order; junction bases with no gene match: 4. The CDR3 region has the DNA TGTGCCAGTAGGGGGACAGGGGAATACACTGAAGCTTTCTTT. This gives the protein CASRGTGEYTEAFF.

J is TRBJ2-3 and V is TRBV6-1; 10 bases match TRBD2. The germline V gene has CDR1 MNHNS and CDR2 SASEGT. The V segment lost 3 bases and the J segment 4 bases; nucleotides outside the gene matches: 13. This CDR3 spans 18 amino acids. CDR3 bases: TGTGCCAGCAGTGAGCCCGAGTGGCTAGCGGGAGTAGCAGATACGCAGTATTTT. It translates to CASSEPEWLAGVADTQYF.

The chain links TRBV4-3 to TRBJ1-1; maybe TRBD1 (5 bases). The CDR3 runs 15 residues. V was trimmed by 1 base and J by 0 bases, leaving 9 bases between them. Germline CDR1 reads LGHNA; CDR2 reads YSLEER. Here the CDR3 DNA reads TGCGCCAGCAGCCAAGGTCCGGACATGAACACTGAAGCTTTCTTT. Its translation is CASSQGPDMNTEAFF.

The chain uses TRBV7-3 and TRBJ2-2, with 7 bases aligning to TRBD1. Germline CDR1 SGHTA, CDR2 FQGTGA. The V gene end was trimmed by 0 bases and the J gene end by 0 bases; junction bases not matched to a gene: 1. CDR3 length: 16 amino acids. CDR3 DNA sequence: TGTGCCAGCAGCTTAACTGGACAGGCGAACACCGGGGAGCTGTTTTTT. It codes for CASSLTGQANTGELFF.

This clone was picked up a small number of times. The chain carries TRBV6-5 and TRBJ2-7; D is possibly TRBD1 (5 bases). Germline CDR1 is MNHEY and CDR2 is SVGAGI. V was cut by 6 bases and J by 0 bases, with 9 bases left in between. CDR3 length: 13 amino acids. CDR3 protein: CASSRQNSYEQYF. CDR3 bases: TGTGCCAGCAGCAGACAGAACTCCTACGAGCAGTACTTC.

This clone was found once. The V gene is TRBV5-1, the J gene TRBJ2-1, with 9 nucleotides matching TRBD2. CDR1 and CDR2 from the germline V gene are SGHRS and YFSETQ. J gave up 8 bases and V 2 bases, and 8 bases lay outside the gene matches. This CDR3 contains 15 residues. This CDR3 is CASSFGSGSIYEQFF. The CDR3 DNA reads TGCGCCAGCAGCTTCGGTAGCGGGAGTATCTATGAGCAGTTCTTC.